Below, 9 T cell receptor beta chains from the same sample are listed, as sequenced in a study of T cells in Graves' hyperthyroidism and ophthalmopathy. What was amplified from RNA transcripts were TCR beta CDR3 regions. The HTBI set primed first-round TCR CDR3 RT-PCR. From the multiplex PCR reads, TCRdb called clonotypes with MiXCR, one entry per CDR3 protein. The repertoire holds 750,000 to 900,000 distinct CDR3 sequences, around 39% seen once, with approximately 8.7% in the top ten. Source material: blood. These receptors were obtained from a man younger than 35 with Graves' hyperthyroidism.

J is TRBJ2-1 and V is TRBV7-9, with 10 nucleotides matching TRBD2. Germline CDR1 SEHNR, CDR2 FQNEAQ (reference sequence). CDR3 length equals 16 residues. V lost 5 bases and J lost 4; bases outside the gene matches: 8. The CDR3 here is CASSRYGTSVYNEQFF. CDR3 DNA sequence: TGTGCCAGCAGCCGATATGGGACTAGCGTTTACAATGAGCAGTTCTTC.

This rearrangement joins TRBV5-1 to TRBJ2-5, with 11 bases identical to TRBD2. CDR1 is SGHRS and CDR2 is YFSETQ in the germline V gene. V trimming: 4 bases; J trimming: 3 bases; junction bases outside the gene matches: 5. This CDR3 spans 15 amino acids. The DNA for the CDR3 is TGCGCCAGCAGCCTGCTTAGCGGGGGGGAAGAGACCCAGTACTTC. It specifies CASSLLSGGEETQYF.

This clonotype was counted ten times or more. The J gene is TRBJ1-1, the V gene TRBV7-2; tentatively, D is TRBD1 (6 bases). The CDR3 has 14 residues. V was cut by 4 bases and J by 2 bases, with 11 bases left in between. Per germline, CDR1 SGHTA and CDR2 FQGNSA. CDR3 loop: CASSSQGPNTEAFF. CDR3 sequence (DNA): TGTGCCAGCAGCTCCCAGGGGCCTAACACTGAAGCTTTCTTT.

The chain uses TRBV5-1 and TRBJ2-7; D might be TRBD2 (5 bases). Germline CDR1 and CDR2: SGHRS and YFSETQ. This CDR3 has 14 amino acids. The ends were cut back, 5 bases at V and 2 bases at J, with 14 bases in the middle. The CDR3 DNA is TGCGCCAGCAGTCCCGAGCGGAGAGCCTACGAGCAGTACTTC. Residues: CASSPERRAYEQYF. Looking up the rest from reference TRBV5-1 and TRBJ2-7 gives the full variable domain: KAGVTQTPRYLIKTRGQQVTLSCSPISGHRSVSWYQQTPGQGLQFLFEYFSETQRNKGNFPGRFSGRQFSNSRSEMNVSTLELGDSALYLCASSPERRAYEQYFGPGTRLTVT.

The V gene is TRBV10-3, the J gene TRBJ2-7; 9 bases are shared with TRBD2. The junction had 9 bases not matched to a gene; V was cut back by 2 bases and J by 1 base. Germline CDR1 is ENHRY and CDR2 is SYGVKD. The CDR3 length is 17 residues. This chain's CDR3 is CAISEKPSGTDSYEQYF. CDR3 DNA sequence: TGTGCCATCAGTGAGAAGCCTAGCGGGACGGATTCCTACGAGCAGTACTTC.

The rearrangement joins TRBV19 to TRBJ2-7, with D uncertain. The CDR3 loop spans 13 amino acids. V lost 3 bases and J lost 7, with 13 bases in between. Germline V gene sequence: CDR1 LNHDA, CDR2 SQIVND (reference sequence). The CDR3: CASSISAYDEQYF. For the CDR3, the DNA is TGTGCCAGTAGTATTAGTGCTTACGATGAGCAGTACTTC.

This clonotype was observed a handful of times. The V call is TRBV2, the J call TRBJ2-7; 11 nucleotides match TRBD2. This CDR3 region has 15 residues. CDR1 is SNHLY and CDR2 is FYNNEI in the germline V gene. V lost 6 bases and J lost 1; bases outside the gene matches: 5. The CDR3 bases are TGTGCCAGCAGGGGCTCTAGCGGGAGGTCCTACGAGCAGTACTTC. Translated, it gives CASRGSSGRSYEQYF.

A single count supports this clonotype. One end of the junction fails to match germline, which may point to a read error. This chain connects TRBV6-1 to TRBJ1-4; 10 bases agree with TRBD1. This CDR3 comprises 14 residues. From germline, CDR1 is MNHNS and CDR2 SASEGT. CDR3 residues: CVSREDRGGGKLFF. DNA of the CDR3: TGTGTCAGCAGGGAGGACAGGGGGGGTGGAAAACTGTTTTTT.

As to this clonotype: One end of the junction varies from germline; a read error may be responsible. This chain connects TRBV7-2 to TRBJ2-2; 14 nucleotides match TRBD2. Germline lookup yields CDR1 SGHTA and CDR2 FQGNSA. The length of the CDR3 is 15 residues. The CDR3 spells CASSLGLAGGGELFF. CDR3 sequence (DNA): TGCGCCAGCAGCCTAGGACTAGCGGGAGGCGGGGAGCTGTTTTTT.